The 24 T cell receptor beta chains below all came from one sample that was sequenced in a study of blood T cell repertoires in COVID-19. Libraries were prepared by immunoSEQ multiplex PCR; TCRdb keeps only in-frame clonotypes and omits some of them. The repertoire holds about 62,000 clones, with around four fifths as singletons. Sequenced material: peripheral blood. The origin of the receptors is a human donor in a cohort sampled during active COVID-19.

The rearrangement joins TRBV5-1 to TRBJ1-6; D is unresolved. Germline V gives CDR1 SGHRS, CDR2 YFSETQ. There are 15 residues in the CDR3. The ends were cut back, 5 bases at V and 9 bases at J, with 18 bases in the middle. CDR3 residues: CASRRASGEVSPLHF. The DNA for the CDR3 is TGCGCCAGCAGACGTGCGTCGGGAGAGGTTTCACCCCTCCACTTT.

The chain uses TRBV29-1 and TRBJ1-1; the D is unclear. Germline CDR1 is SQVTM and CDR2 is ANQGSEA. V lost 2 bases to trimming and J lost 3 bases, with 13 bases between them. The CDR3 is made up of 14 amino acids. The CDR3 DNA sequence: TGCAGCGTTGAACGCCGGGGTAGGCACACTGAAGCTTTCTTT. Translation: CSVERRGRHTEAFF.

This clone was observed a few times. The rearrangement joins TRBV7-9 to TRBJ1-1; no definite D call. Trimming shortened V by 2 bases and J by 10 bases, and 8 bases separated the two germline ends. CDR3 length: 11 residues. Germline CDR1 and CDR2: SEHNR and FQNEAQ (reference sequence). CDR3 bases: TGTGCCAGCAGCTTACCCGTCGGAGCTTTCTTT. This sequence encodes CASSLPVGAFF.

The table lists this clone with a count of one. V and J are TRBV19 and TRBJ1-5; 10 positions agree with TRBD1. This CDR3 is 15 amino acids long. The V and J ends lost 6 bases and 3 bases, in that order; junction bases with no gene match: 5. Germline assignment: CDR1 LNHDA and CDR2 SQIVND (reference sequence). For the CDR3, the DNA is TGTGCCAGTAGATTGACAGGGGGCAACAATCAGCCCCAGCATTTT. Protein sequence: CASRLTGGNNQPQHF.

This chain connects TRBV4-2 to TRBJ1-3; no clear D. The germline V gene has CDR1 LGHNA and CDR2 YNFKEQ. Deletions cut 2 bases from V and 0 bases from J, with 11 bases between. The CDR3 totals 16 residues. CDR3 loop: CASSQQLVLSGNTIYF. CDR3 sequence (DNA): TGTGCCAGCAGCCAACAACTTGTCCTCTCTGGAAACACCATATATTTT.

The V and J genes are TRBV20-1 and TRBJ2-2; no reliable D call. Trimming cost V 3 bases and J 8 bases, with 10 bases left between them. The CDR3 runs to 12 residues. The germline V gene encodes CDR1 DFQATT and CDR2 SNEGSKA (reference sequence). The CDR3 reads CSASMGRGELFF. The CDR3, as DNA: TGCAGTGCTAGTATGGGCCGGGGGGAGCTGTTTTTT.

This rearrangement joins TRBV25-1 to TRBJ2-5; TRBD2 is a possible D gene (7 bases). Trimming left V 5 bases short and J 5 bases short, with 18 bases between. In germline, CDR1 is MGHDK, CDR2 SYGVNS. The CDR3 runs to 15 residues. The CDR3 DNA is TGTGCCAGCAGTCAAACTACGGGGGGCACGGAGACCCAGTACTTC. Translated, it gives CASSQTTGGTETQYF.

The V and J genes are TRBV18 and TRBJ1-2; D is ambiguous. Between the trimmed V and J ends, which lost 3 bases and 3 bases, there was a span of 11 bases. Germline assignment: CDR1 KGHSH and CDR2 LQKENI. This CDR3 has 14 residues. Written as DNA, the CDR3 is TGTGCCAGCTCACCGGAGGAGGGCGACTATGGCTACACCTTC. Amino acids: CASSPEEGDYGYTF.

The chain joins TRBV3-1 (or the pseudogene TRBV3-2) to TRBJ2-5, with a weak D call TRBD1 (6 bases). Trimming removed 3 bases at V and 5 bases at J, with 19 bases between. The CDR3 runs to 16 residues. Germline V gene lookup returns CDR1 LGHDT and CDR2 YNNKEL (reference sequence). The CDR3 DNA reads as TGTGCCAGCAGCCACCTCAGGGGCGGTGATGGGGAGACCCAGTACTTC. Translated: CASSHLRGGDGETQYF.

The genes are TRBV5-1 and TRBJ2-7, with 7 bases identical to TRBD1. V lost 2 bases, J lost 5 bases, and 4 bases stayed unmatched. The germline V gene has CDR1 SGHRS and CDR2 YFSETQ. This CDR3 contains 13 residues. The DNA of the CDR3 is TGCGCCAGCAGCTTTGAGGGGGCCCACGAGCAGTACTTC. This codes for CASSFEGAHEQYF.

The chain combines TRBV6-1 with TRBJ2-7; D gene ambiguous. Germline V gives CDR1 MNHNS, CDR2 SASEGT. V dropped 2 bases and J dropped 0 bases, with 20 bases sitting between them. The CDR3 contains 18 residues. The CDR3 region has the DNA TGTGCCAGCAGTGAAAGGCAGCTAGGCGGATTGAGCTCCTACGAGCAGTACTTC. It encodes CASSERQLGGLSSYEQYF.

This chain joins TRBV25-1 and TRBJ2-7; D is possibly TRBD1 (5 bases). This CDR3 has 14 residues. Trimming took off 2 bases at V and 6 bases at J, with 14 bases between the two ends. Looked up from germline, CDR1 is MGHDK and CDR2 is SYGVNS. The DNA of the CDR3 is TGTGCCAGCAGTGAAACAGGTCTCCTGGGCGAGCAGTACTTC. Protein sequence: CASSETGLLGEQYF.

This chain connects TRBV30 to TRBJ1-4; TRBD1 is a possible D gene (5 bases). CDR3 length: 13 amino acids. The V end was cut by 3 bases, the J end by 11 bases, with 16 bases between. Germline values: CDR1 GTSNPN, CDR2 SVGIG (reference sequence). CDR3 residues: CAWRGTGGEKLFF. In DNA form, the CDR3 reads TGTGCCTGGAGGGGGACCGGGGGGGAGAAACTGTTTTTT.

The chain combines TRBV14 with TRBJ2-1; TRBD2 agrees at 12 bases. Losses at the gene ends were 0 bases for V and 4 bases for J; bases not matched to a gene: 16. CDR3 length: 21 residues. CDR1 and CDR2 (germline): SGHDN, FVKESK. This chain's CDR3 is CASSQERMETSGSKGYNEQFF. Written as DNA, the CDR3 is TGTGCCAGCAGCCAAGAAAGGATGGAGACTAGCGGGAGTAAAGGGTACAATGAGCAGTTCTTC.

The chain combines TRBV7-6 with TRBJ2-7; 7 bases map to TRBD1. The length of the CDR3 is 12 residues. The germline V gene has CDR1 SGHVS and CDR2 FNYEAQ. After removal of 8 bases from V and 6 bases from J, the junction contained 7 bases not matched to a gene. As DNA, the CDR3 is TGTGCCAGCTATGACAGGGACACCGAGCAGTACTTC. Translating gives CASYDRDTEQYF.

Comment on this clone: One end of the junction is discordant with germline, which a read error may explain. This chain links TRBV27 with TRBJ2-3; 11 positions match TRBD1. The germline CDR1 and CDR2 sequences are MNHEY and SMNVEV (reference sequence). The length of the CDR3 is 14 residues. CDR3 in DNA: TGTGCCAGCAGTAGGACAGGGGGCACAGGTACGCAGTATTTT. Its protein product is CASSRTGGTGTQYF.

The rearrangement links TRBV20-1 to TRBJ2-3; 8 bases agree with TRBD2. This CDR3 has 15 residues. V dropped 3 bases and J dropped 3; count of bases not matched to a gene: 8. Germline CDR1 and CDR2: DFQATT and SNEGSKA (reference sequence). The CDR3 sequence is CSASPSGSFTDTQYF. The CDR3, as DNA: TGCAGTGCTAGTCCCAGCGGGAGCTTTACAGATACGCAGTATTTT.

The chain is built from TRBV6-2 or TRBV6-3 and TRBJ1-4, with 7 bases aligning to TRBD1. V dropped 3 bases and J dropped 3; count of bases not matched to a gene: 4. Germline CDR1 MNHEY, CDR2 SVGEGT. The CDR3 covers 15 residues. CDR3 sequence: CASSYEGAANEKLFF. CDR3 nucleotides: TGTGCCAGCAGTTATGAGGGGGCGGCTAATGAAAAACTGTTTTTT.

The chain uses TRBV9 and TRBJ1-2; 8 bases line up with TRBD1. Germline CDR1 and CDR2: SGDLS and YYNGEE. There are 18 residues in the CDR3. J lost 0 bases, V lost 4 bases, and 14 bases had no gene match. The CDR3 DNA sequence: TGTGCCAGCAGCAAGGACCGGACAGGGCTCCTCACTAACTATGGCTACACCTTC. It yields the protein CASSKDRTGLLTNYGYTF.

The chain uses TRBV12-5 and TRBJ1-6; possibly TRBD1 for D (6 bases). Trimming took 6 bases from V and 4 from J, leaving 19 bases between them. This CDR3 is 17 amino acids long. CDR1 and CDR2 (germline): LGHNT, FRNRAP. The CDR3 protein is CASGQARGPLYNSPLHF. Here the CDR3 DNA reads TGTGCTAGTGGACAAGCCAGGGGACCCTTGTATAATTCACCCCTCCACTTT.

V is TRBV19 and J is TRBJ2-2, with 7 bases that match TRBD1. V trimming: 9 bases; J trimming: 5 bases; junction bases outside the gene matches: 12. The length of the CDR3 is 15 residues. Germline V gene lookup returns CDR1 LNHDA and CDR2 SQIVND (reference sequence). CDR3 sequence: CASNRGSYRTGELFF. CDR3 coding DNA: TGTGCCAGCAACAGGGGATCGTATCGGACCGGGGAGCTGTTTTTT.

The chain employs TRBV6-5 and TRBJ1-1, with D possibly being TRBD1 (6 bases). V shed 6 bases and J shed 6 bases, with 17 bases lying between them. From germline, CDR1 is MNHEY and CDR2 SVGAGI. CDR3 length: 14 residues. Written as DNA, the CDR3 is TGTGCCAGCAGCTACGACGGGACAATTGCTGAAGCTTTCTTT. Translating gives CASSYDGTIAEAFF.

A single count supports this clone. The CDR3: CASSGDPGTGMVVSYNSPLHF. CDR3 bases: TGTGCCAGCAGTGGAGACCCCGGGACAGGGATGGTTGTGTCCTATAATTCACCCCTCCACTTT. V and J are TRBV2 and TRBJ1-6; 9 positions agree with TRBD1. The CDR3 is 21 amino acids. Germline V gives CDR1 SNHLY, CDR2 FYNNEI. V trimming: 4 bases; J trimming: 1 base; junction bases outside the gene matches: 17.

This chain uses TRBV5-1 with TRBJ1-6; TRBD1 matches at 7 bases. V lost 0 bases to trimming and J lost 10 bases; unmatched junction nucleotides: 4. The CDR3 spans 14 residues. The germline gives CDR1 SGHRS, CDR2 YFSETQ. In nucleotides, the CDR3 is TGCGCCAGCAGCTTGGAGGGGACAGTCTCACCCCTCCACTTT. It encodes CASSLEGTVSPLHF.